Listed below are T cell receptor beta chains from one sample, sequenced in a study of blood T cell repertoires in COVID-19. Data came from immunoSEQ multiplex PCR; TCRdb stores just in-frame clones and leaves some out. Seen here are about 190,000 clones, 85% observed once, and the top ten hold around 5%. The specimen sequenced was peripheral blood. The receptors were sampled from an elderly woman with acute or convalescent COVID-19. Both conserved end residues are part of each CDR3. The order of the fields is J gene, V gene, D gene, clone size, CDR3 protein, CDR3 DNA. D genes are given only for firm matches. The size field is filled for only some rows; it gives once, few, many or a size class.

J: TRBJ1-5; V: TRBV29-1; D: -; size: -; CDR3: CSVEAGGNNQPQHF; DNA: TGCAGCGTTGAGGCGGGAGGGAACAATCAGCCCCAGCATTTT
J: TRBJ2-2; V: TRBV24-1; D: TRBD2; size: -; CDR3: CATSDRTSDTGELFF; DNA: TGTGCCACCAGTGACCGGACTAGCGACACCGGGGAGCTGTTTTTT
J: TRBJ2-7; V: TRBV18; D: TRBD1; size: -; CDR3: CASSSKTGVDEQYF; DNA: TGTGCCAGCTCATCCAAGACAGGGGTCGACGAGCAGTACTTC
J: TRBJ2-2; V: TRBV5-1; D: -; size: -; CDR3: CASSLTRKGTGELFF; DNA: TGCGCCAGCAGCCTTACTAGAAAGGGAACCGGGGAGCTGTTTTTT
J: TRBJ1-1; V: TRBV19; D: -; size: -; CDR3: CASSREAMNTEAFF; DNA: TGTGCCAGTAGTCGGGAGGCCATGAACACTGAAGCTTTCTTT
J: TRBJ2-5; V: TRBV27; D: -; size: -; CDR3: CASSSMRDVGTQYF; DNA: TGTGCCAGCAGTTCAATGCGGGACGTAGGGACCCAGTACTTC
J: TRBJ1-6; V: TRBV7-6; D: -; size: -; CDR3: CASSRDLRGSPLHF; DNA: TGTGCCAGCAGTAGGGACTTACGAGGTTCACCCCTCCACTTT
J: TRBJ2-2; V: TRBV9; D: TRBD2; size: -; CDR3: CASSATGTSVTGELFF; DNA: TGTGCCAGCAGCGCGACCGGGACTAGCGTCACCGGGGAGCTGTTTTTT
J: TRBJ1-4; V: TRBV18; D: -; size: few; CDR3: CASSQGGYTTNEKLFF; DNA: TGTGCCAGCTCACAAGGAGGGTATACAACTAATGAAAAACTGTTTTTT
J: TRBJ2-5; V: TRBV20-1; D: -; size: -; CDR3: CSASDGYQETQYF; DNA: TGCAGTGCTAGTGACGGGTACCAAGAGACCCAGTACTTC